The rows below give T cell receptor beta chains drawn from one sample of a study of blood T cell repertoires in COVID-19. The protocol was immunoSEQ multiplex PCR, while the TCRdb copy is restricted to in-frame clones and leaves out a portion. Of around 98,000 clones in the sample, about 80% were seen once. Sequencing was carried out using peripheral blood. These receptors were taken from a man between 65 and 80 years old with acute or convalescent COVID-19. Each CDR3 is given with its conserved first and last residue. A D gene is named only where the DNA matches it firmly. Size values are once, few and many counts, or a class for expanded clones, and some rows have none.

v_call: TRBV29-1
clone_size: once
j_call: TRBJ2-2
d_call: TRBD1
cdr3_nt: TGCAGCGCATGGTTCCTCAGGGGGCGCACCGGGGAGCTGTTTTTT
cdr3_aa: CSAWFLRGRTGELFF

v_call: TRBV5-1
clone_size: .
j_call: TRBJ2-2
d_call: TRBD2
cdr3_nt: TGCGCCAGCAGCTCCGGGACTAGCGGACTCACAGGCACCGGGGAGCTGTTTTTT
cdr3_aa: CASSSGTSGLTGTGELFF

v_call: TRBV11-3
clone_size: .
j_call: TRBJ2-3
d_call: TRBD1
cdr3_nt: TGTGCCAGCAGCTCGCCGGGACAGGGGGCAGATACGCAGTATTTT
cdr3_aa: CASSSPGQGADTQYF

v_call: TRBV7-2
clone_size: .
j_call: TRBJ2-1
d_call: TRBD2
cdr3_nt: TGTGCCAGCAGCTTATCCCTAGCGGGAGGTAATGAGCAGTTCTTC
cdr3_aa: CASSLSLAGGNEQFF

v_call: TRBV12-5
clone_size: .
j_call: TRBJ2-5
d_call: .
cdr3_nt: TGTGCTAGTGGCCCGGACATACAAGAGACCCAGTACTTC
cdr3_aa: CASGPDIQETQYF

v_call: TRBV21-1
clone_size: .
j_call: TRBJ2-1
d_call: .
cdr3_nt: TGTGCCAGCAGCCGCGGGAGACCCCTTTACAATGAGCAGTTCTTC
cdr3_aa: CASSRGRPLYNEQFF

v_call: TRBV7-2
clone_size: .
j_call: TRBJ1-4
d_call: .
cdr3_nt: TGTGCCAGCAGCTTTGGGGGGACGGATGAAAAACTGTTTTTT
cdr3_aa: CASSFGGTDEKLFF

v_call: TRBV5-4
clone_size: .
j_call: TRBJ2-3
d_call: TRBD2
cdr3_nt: TGTGCCAGCAGCTTGGCCGTGGCTAGCGGGTACACAGATACGCAGTATTTT
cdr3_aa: CASSLAVASGYTDTQYF

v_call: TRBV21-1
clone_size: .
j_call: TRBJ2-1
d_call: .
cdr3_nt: TGTGCCAGCAGCGACTGCTCCGGGACAGGCTCCTACAATGAGCAGTTCTTC
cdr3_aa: CASSDCSGTGSYNEQFF

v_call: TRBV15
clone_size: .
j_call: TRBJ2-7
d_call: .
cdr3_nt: TGTGCCACCAGCAGAGAAAAGAACGGGGGAGAGCAGTACTTC
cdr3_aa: CATSREKNGGEQYF

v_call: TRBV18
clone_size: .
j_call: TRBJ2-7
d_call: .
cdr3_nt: TGTGCCAGCTCACCACCGAGAGGGAGCCCCACCTACGAGCAGTACTTC
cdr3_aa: CASSPPRGSPTYEQYF

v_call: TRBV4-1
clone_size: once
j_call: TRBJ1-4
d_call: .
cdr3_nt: TGCGCCAGCAGCCAAGATAGAAACAGACATAATGAAAAACTGTTTTTT
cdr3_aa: CASSQDRNRHNEKLFF

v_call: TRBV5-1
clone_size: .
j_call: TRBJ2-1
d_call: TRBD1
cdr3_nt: TGCGCCAGCAGCTTGGGGACCGGGACAGGGGGCGGCAGGGATGAGCAGTTCTTC
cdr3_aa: CASSLGTGTGGGRDEQFF